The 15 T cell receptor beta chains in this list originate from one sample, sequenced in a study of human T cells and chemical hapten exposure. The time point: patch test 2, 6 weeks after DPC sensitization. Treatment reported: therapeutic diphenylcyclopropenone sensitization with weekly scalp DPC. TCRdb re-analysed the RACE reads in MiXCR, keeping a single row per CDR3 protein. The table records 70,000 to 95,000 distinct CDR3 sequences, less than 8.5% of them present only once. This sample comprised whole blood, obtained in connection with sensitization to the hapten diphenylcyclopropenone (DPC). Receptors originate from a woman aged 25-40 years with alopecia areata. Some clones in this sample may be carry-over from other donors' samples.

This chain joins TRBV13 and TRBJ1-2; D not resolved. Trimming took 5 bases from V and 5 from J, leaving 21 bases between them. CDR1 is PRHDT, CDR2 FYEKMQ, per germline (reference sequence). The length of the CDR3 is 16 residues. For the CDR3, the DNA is TGTGCCAGCAGCGAATTACCGGATCAGACCTGTTATGGCTACACCTTC. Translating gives CASSELPDQTCYGYTF. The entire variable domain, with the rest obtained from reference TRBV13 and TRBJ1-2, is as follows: AAGVIQSPRHLIKEKRETATLKCYPIPRHDTVYWYQQGPGQDPQFLISFYEKMQSDKGSIPDRFSAQQFSDYHSELNMSSLELGDSALYFCASSELPDQTCYGYTFGSGTRLTVV.

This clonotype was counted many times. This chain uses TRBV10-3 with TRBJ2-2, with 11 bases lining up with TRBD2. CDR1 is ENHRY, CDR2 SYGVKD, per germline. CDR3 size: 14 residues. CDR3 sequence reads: CALAGDLLTGELFF. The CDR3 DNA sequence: TGTGCACTAGCGGGGGATCTCCTGACCGGGGAGCTGTTTTTT.

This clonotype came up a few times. The CDR3 DNA reads as TGCAGTGCTCCGCTAGCTAGGGAGACCCAGTACTTC. This sequence encodes CSAPLARETQYF. This sequence joins TRBV20-1 and TRBJ2-5, with D perhaps matching TRBD2 (5 bases). Germline V CDR1 and CDR2: DFQATT, SNEGSKA (reference sequence). The V gene lost 5 bases and the J gene lost 5 bases, with 12 bases spanning the gap. The CDR3 extends over 12 amino acids.

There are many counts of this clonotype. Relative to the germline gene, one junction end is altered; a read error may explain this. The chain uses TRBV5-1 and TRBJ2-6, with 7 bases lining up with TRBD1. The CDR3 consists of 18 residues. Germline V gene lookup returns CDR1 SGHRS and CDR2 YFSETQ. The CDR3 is CASSLEVAGGPGANALTF. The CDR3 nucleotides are TGCGCCAGCAGCTTGGAGGTGGCAGGGGGACCTGGGGCCAACGCCCTGACTTTC.

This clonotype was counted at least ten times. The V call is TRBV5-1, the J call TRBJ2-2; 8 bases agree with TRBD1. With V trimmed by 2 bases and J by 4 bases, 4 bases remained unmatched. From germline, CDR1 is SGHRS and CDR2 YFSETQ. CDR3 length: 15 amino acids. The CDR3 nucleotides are TGCGCCAGCAGCTTTGGACAGGGCAGCACCGGGGAGCTGTTTTTT. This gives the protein CASSFGQGSTGELFF.

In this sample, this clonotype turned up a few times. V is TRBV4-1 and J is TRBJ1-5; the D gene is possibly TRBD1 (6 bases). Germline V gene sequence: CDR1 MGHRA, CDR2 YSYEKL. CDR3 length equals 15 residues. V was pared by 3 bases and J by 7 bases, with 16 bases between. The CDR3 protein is CASSQEGGPGQPQHF. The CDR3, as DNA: TGCGCCAGCAGCCAGGAGGGGGGGCCGGGGCAGCCCCAGCATTTT.

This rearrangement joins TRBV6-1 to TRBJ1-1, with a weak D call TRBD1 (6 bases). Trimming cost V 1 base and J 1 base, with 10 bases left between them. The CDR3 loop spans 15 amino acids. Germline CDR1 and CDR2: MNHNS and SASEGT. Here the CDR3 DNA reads TGTGCCAGCAGTGAAGGTTACAGGGCGAACACTGAAGCTTTCTTT. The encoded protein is CASSEGYRANTEAFF.

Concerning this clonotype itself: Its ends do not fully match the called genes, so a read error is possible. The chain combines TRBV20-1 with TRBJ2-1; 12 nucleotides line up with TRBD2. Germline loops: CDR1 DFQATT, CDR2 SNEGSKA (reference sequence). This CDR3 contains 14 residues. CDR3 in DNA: TGCAGTGCTATCCCCGCTAGCGGGGGGGCGGAGCAGTTATTC. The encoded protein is CSAIPASGGAEQLF.

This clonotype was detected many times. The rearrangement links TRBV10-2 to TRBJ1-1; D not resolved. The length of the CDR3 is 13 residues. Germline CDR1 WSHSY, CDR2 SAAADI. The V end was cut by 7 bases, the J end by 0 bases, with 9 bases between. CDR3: CASTGAVNTEAFF. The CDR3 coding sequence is TGCGCCAGCACCGGAGCGGTGAACACTGAAGCTTTCTTT.

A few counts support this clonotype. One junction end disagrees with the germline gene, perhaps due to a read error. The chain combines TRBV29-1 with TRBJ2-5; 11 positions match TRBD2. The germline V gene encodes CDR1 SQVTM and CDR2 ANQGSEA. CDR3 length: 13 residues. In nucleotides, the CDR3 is TGCAGCGTCGTAGCGGGGGGGCAAGAGCCCCAGTACTTC. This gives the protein CSVVAGGQEPQYF.

The CDR3 DNA reads TGTGCCAGCAGCCCCGGACTAGCGGGGCACTACGAGCAGTACTTC. Amino acid sequence: CASSPGLAGHYEQYF. V usage is TRBV6-5 and J usage is TRBJ2-7, with 12 bases that match TRBD2. CDR1 MNHEY and CDR2 SVGAGI come from the germline V gene. V lost 6 bases to trimming and J lost 3 bases; unmatched junction nucleotides: 6. The CDR3 contains 15 residues.

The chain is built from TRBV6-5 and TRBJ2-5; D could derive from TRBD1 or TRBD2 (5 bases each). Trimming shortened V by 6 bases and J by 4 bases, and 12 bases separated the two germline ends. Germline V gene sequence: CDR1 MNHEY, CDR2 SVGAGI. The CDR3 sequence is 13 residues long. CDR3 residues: CASSRERRETQYF. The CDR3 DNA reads TGTGCCAGCAGCAGGGAGAGGCGAGAGACCCAGTACTTC.

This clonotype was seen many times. The chain's CDR3 is CASSLNGGGLDTQYF. The CDR3 DNA reads TGTGCCAGCAGCTTAAACGGGGGGGGCCTAGATACGCAGTATTTT. This chain connects TRBV7-2 to TRBJ2-3; 8 nucleotides agree with TRBD2. With V trimmed by 2 bases and J by 5 bases, 6 bases remained unmatched. Germline CDR1 SGHTA, CDR2 FQGNSA. The CDR3 loop spans 15 amino acids.

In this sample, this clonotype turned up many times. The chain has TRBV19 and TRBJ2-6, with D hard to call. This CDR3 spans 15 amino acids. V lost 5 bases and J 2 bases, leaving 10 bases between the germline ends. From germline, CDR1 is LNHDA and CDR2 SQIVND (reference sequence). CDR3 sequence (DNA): TGTGCCAGTAGTGGCGAGGAAGCTGGGGCCAACGTCCTGACTTTC. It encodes CASSGEEAGANVLTF. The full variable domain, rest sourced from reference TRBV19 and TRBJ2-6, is DGGITQSPKYLFRKEGQNVTLSCEQNLNHDAMYWYRQDPGQGLRLIYYSQIVNDFQKGDIAEGYSVSREKKESFPLTVTSAQKNPTAFYLCASSGEEAGANVLTFGAGSRLTVL.

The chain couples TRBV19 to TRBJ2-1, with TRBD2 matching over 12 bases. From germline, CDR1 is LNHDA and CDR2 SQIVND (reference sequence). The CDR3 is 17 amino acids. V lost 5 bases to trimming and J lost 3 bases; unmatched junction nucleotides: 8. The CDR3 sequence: CASSAGTSGLDYNEQFF. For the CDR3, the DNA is TGTGCCAGTAGTGCCGGGACTAGCGGGCTCGACTACAATGAGCAGTTCTTC.